This T cell receptor (beta chain) was obtained from a study of blood T cell repertoires in COVID-19. Study background: From the United States, Italy and Spain came samples of acute and convalescent COVID-19.

The CDR3 has 18 amino acids. J lost 1 base, V lost 0 bases, and 9 bases had no gene match. The germline V gene has CDR1 MNHEY and CDR2 SVGEGT. Some clones are missing from TCRdb's copy, which holds only in-frame ones; the method was immunoSEQ multiplex PCR. Of some 200,000 clones listed, around 87% are singletons. This TCR derives from a woman between 18 and 30 years old who had recovered from COVID-19. Specimen: peripheral blood. V gene TRBV6-2 or TRBV6-3 combines with J gene TRBJ2-3, with 8 bases that match TRBD1. CDR3 sequence: CASSYSRGSGGRTDTQYF. CDR3 DNA sequence: TGTGCCAGCAGTTACTCGAGGGGTTCAGGGGGCCGCACAGATACGCAGTATTTT.